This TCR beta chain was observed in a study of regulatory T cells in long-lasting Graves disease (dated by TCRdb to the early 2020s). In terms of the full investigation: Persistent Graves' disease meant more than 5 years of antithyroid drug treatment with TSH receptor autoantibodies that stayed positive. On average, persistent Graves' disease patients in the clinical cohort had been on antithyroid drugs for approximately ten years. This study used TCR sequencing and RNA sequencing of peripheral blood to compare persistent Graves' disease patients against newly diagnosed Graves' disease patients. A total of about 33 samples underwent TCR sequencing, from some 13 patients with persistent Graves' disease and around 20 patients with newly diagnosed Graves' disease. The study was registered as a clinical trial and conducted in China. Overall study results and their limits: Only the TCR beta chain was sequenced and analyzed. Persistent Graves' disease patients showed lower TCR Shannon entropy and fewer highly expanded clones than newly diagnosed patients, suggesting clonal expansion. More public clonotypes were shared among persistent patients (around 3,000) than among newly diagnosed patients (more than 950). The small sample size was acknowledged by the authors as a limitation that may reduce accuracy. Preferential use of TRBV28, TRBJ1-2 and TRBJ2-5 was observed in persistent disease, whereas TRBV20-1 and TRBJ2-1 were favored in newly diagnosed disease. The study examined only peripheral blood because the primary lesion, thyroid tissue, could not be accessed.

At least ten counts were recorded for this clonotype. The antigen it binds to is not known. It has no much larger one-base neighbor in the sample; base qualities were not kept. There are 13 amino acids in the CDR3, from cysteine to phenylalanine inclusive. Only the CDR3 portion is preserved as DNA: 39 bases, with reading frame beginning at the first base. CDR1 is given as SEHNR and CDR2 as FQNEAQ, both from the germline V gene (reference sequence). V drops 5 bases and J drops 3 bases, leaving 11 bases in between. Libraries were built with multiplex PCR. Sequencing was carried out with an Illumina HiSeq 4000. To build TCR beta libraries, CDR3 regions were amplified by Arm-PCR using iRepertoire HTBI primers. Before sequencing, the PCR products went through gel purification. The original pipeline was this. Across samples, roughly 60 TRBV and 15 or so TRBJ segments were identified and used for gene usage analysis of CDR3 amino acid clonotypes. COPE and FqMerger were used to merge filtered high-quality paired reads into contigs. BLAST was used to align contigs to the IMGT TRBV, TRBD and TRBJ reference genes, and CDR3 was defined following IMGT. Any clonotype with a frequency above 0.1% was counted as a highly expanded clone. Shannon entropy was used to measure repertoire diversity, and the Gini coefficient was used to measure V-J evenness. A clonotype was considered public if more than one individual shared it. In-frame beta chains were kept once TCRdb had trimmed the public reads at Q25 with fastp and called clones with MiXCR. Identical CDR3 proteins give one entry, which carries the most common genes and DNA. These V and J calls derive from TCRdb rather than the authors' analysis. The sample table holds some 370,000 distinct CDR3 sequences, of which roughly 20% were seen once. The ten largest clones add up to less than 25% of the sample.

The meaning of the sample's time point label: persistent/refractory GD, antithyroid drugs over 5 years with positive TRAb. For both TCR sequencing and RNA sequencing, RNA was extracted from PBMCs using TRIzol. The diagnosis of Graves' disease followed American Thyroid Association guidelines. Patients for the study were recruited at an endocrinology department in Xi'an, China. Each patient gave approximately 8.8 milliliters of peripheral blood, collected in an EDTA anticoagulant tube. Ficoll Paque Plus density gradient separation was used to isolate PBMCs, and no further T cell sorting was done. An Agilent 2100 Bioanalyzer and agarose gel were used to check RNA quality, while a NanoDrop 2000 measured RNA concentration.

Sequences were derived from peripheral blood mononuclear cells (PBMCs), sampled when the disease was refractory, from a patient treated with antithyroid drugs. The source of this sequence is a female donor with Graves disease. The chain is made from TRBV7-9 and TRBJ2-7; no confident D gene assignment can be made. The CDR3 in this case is CASSRSDDYEQYF. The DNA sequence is TGTGCCAGCAGCCGCTCTGATGACTACGAGCAGTACTTC.